This is a list of T cell receptor beta chains from one sample in a study of spatial heterogeneity in lung cancer. Each CDR3 protein is one row after TCRdb ran MiXCR on the 5' RACE reads. The repertoire consists of more than 95,000 distinct CDR3 sequences, with 12% occurring once and the leading ten covering around 16%. This material consisted of PBMCs, taken at follow-up. The receptors were sampled from a male donor with early-stage non-small cell lung cancer. CDR3s include the opening cysteine and the closing phenylalanine or tryptophan. D genes are given only for firm matches. Clone size is shown for a subset of rows, as once, few, many or a class of expanded clone.

j_call: TRBJ2-5
clone_size: .
v_call: TRBV12-3/TRBV12-4
d_call: .
cdr3_aa: CASSNWVGVTQYF
cdr3_nt: TGTGCCAGCAGCAACTGGGTGGGGGTGACCCAGTACTTC

j_call: TRBJ2-3
clone_size: few
v_call: TRBV2
d_call: .
cdr3_aa: CASSLDTQYF
cdr3_nt: TGTGCCAGCAGTCTGGATACGCAGTATTTT

j_call: TRBJ1-2
clone_size: .
v_call: TRBV15
d_call: .
cdr3_aa: CATSRESFGDYGYTF
cdr3_nt: TGTGCCACCAGCAGAGAGAGCTTCGGTGACTATGGCTACACCTTC

j_call: TRBJ1-3
clone_size: few
v_call: TRBV7-9
d_call: .
cdr3_aa: CASSLATFSQSGNTIYF
cdr3_nt: TGTGCCAGCAGCTTAGCGACGTTTTCCCAATCTGGAAACACCATATATTTT

j_call: TRBJ2-7
clone_size: few
v_call: TRBV11-2
d_call: TRBD1
cdr3_aa: CASSRDRPSSYEQYF
cdr3_nt: TGTGCCAGCAGCCGGGACAGGCCGAGCTCCTACGAGCAGTACTTC

j_call: TRBJ2-3
clone_size: .
v_call: TRBV18
d_call: .
cdr3_aa: CASSSPRGRGTDTQYF
cdr3_nt: TGTGCCAGCTCATCACCCAGGGGTCGTGGGACAGATACGCAGTATTTT

j_call: TRBJ2-7
clone_size: many
v_call: TRBV7-9
d_call: TRBD2
cdr3_aa: CASSIVLKRGASGTYEQYF
cdr3_nt: TGTGCCAGCAGCATCGTCTTGAAGCGGGGGGCCAGCGGAACCTACGAGCAGTACTTC

j_call: TRBJ1-1
clone_size: .
v_call: TRBV28
d_call: .
cdr3_aa: CASRPRGVNTEAFF
cdr3_nt: TGTGCCAGCAGACCTCGTGGGGTCAACACTGAAGCTTTCTTT

j_call: TRBJ2-7
clone_size: .
v_call: TRBV20-1
d_call: .
cdr3_aa: CSARRGTSSSYEQYF
cdr3_nt: TGCAGTGCTAGGAGAGGGACATCCTCTTCCTACGAGCAGTACTTC

j_call: TRBJ2-7
clone_size: many
v_call: TRBV28
d_call: TRBD1
cdr3_aa: CASSLAGQGIHEQYF
cdr3_nt: TGTGCCAGCAGCTTGGCGGGACAGGGGATCCACGAGCAGTACTTC

j_call: TRBJ2-2
clone_size: many
v_call: TRBV2
d_call: .
cdr3_aa: CASSGQLDTGELFF
cdr3_nt: TGTGCCAGCAGTGGACAGTTAGACACCGGGGAGCTGTTTTTT

j_call: TRBJ1-4
clone_size: many
v_call: TRBV6-5
d_call: TRBD1
cdr3_aa: CASSYSTGQSEKLFF
cdr3_nt: TGTGCCAGCAGTTACTCGACAGGGCAAAGTGAAAAACTGTTTTTT

j_call: TRBJ2-6
clone_size: .
v_call: TRBV9
d_call: TRBD1
cdr3_aa: CASSTQGAGANVLTF
cdr3_nt: TGTGCCAGCAGCACACAGGGGGCTGGGGCCAACGTCCTGACTTTC

j_call: TRBJ1-2
clone_size: few
v_call: TRBV10-2
d_call: .
cdr3_aa: CASSFTGGYGYTF
cdr3_nt: TGCGCCAGCAGTTTCACAGGTGGCTATGGCTACACCTTC

j_call: TRBJ2-2
clone_size: .
v_call: TRBV19
d_call: .
cdr3_aa: CASSIAGTGELFF
cdr3_nt: TGTGCCAGTAGTATTGCAGGGACCGGGGAGCTGTTTTTT

j_call: TRBJ1-5
clone_size: .
v_call: TRBV7-3
d_call: .
cdr3_aa: CASSTDSNQPQHF
cdr3_nt: TGTGCCAGCAGCACGGACAGTAATCAGCCCCAGCATTTT

j_call: TRBJ1-3
clone_size: .
v_call: TRBV7-2
d_call: .
cdr3_aa: CASSSDFSGNTIYF
cdr3_nt: TGTGCCAGCAGCTCGGATTTTTCAGGAAACACCATATATTTT

j_call: TRBJ1-6
clone_size: .
v_call: TRBV2
d_call: .
cdr3_aa: CASSLDRTNSPLHF
cdr3_nt: TGTGCCAGCAGTCTGGACAGAACCAATTCACCCCTCCACTTT

j_call: TRBJ2-5
clone_size: .
v_call: TRBV28
d_call: TRBD1
cdr3_aa: CASRGQGREETQYF
cdr3_nt: TGTGCCAGCAGGGGACAGGGTCGGGAAGAGACCCAGTACTTC

j_call: TRBJ2-1
clone_size: few
v_call: TRBV6-1
d_call: TRBD1
cdr3_aa: CASRGDRDRARNEQFF
cdr3_nt: TGTGCCAGCAGAGGAGACCGGGACAGGGCACGCAATGAGCAGTTCTTC

j_call: TRBJ2-1
clone_size: many
v_call: TRBV20-1
d_call: .
cdr3_aa: CSALPGTGDEQFF
cdr3_nt: TGCAGTGCTCTCCCCGGGACCGGAGATGAGCAGTTCTTC

j_call: TRBJ1-2
clone_size: few
v_call: TRBV11-2
d_call: TRBD1
cdr3_aa: CASSLGQDNYGYTF
cdr3_nt: TGTGCCAGCAGCCTGGGACAGGACAACTATGGCTACACCTTC

j_call: TRBJ2-1
clone_size: many
v_call: TRBV7-2
d_call: TRBD2
cdr3_aa: CASSSPGTGGSSYNEQFF
cdr3_nt: TGTGCCAGCAGCTCCCCGGGAACGGGGGGGAGCTCCTACAATGAGCAGTTCTTC

j_call: TRBJ1-1
clone_size: many
v_call: TRBV20-1
d_call: .
cdr3_aa: CSARWGTEAFF
cdr3_nt: TGCAGTGCTAGATGGGGGACTGAAGCTTTCTTT

j_call: TRBJ2-7
clone_size: many
v_call: TRBV29-1
d_call: .
cdr3_aa: CSVGEGDSYEQYF
cdr3_nt: TGCAGCGTCGGAGAGGGGGACTCCTACGAGCAGTACTTC

j_call: TRBJ2-5
clone_size: many
v_call: TRBV20-1
d_call: TRBD2
cdr3_aa: CSARDASGGAISETQYF
cdr3_nt: TGCAGTGCTAGAGATGCTAGCGGGGGGGCCATTAGCGAGACCCAGTACTTC

j_call: TRBJ2-7
clone_size: few
v_call: TRBV20-1
d_call: .
cdr3_aa: CSARDRDGTFYEQYF
cdr3_nt: TGCAGTGCTAGAGATCGGGACGGCACCTTCTACGAGCAGTACTTC

j_call: TRBJ1-6
clone_size: .
v_call: TRBV5-5
d_call: .
cdr3_aa: CASSLDGRGGSPLHF
cdr3_nt: TGTGCCAGCAGCTTGGACGGCAGGGGTGGTTCACCCCTCCACTTT

j_call: TRBJ2-5
clone_size: .
v_call: TRBV20-1
d_call: .
cdr3_aa: CSATSPGAGVGETQYF
cdr3_nt: TGCAGTGCCACCTCCCCGGGGGCGGGGGTCGGGGAGACCCAGTACTTC

j_call: TRBJ1-1
clone_size: many
v_call: TRBV18
d_call: .
cdr3_aa: CASSPPGQVTEAFF
cdr3_nt: TGTGCCAGCTCACCACCGGGACAAGTCACTGAAGCTTTCTTT